Following are 13 T cell receptor beta chains from one sample sequenced in a study of shared clonotypes between healthy human individuals. CD45RO-negative CD8 cells positively selected for CCR7 made up the naive population, which excluded terminally differentiated effector memory CD45RA+ cells. Only in-frame clones appear in the TCRdb table, and some are missing; sequencing was by immunoSEQ multiplex PCR. The data show about 2.2 million clones, around 93% seen once. Sequencing used naive CD8+ T cells from PBMCs. Source of these receptors: a man younger than 30 in good health. Some clones in this sample may be carry-over from other donors' samples.

The gene calls are TRBV2 and TRBJ2-7; D is unresolved. V was shortened by 6 bases and J by 2 bases, with 17 bases between the two germline ends. From germline, CDR1 is SNHLY and CDR2 FYNNEI. CDR3 length: 15 residues. The CDR3 coding sequence is TGTGCCAGCAGCGCCCAGTTCTTTGAACCCTACGAGCAGTACTTC. It encodes CASSAQFFEPYEQYF.

This chain uses TRBV4-1 with TRBJ2-6; 10 bases agree with TRBD1. The CDR3 length is 18 residues. CDR1 and CDR2 (germline): MGHRA, YSYEKL. V was pared by 3 bases and J by 0 bases, with 5 bases of the junction left unmatched. The DNA for the CDR3 is TGCGCCAGCAGCCAGGGACAGGGGATTAACTCTGGGGCCAACGTCCTGACTTTC. Translated: CASSQGQGINSGANVLTF.

The rearrangement uses TRBV7-8 and TRBJ2-7; D may be TRBD2 (6 bases). Looked up from germline, CDR1 is SGHVS and CDR2 is FQNEAQ. There are 14 residues in the CDR3. The ends were cut back, 8 bases at V and 0 bases at J, with 14 bases in the middle. The CDR3 sequence is CASSEGLYSYEQYF. Written as DNA, the CDR3 is TGTGCCAGCTCAGAGGGACTCTACTCCTACGAGCAGTACTTC. Together with reference TRBV7-8 and TRBJ2-7, the CDR3 gives the full variable domain: GAGVSQSPRYKVAKRGQDVALRCDPISGHVSLFWYQQALGQGPEFLTYFQNEAQLDKSGLPSDRFFAERPEGSVSTLKIQRTQQEDSAVYLCASSEGLYSYEQYFGPGTRLTVT.

This rearrangement joins TRBV5-4 to TRBJ1-2, with 7 bases fitting TRBD1. The J segment lost 6 bases and the V segment lost 2 bases, leaving 19 bases of the junction unmatched. This CDR3 has 18 residues. CDR1 and CDR2 (germline): SGHNT, YYREEE (reference sequence). CDR3 sequence reads: CASSLFFGSSGGSDGYTF. For the CDR3, the DNA is TGTGCCAGCAGCTTATTTTTCGGCTCTTCAGGGGGAAGCGATGGCTACACCTTC.

The rearrangement joins TRBV6-1 to TRBJ1-5, with no clear D. The CDR3 loop spans 15 amino acids. Germline V gene data show CDR1 as MNHNS and CDR2 as SASEGT. V lost 3 bases to trimming and J lost 0 bases, with 9 bases between them. CDR3 DNA sequence: TGTGCCAGCAGTGAGCACAGTTATAGCAATCAGCCCCAGCATTTT. Its translation: CASSEHSYSNQPQHF.

J is TRBJ2-1 and V is TRBV14, with D unresolved. The V end was cut by 1 base, the J end by 2 bases, with 12 bases between. The CDR3 is 16 amino acids. Germline values: CDR1 SGHDN, CDR2 FVKESK. The CDR3 sequence: CASSQALYPTYNEQFF. The DNA of the CDR3 is TGTGCCAGCAGCCAAGCCCTATACCCAACCTACAATGAGCAGTTCTTC.

The chain joins TRBV5-5 to TRBJ2-7; D is uncertain. The germline gives CDR1 SGHKS, CDR2 YYEKEE (reference sequence). V gave up 3 bases and J gave up 0 bases, with 13 bases separating them. This CDR3 region has 15 residues. This chain's CDR3 is CASSYDGRLSYEQYF. The DNA of the CDR3 is TGTGCCAGCAGCTACGACGGACGCCTCTCCTACGAGCAGTACTTC.

The chain employs TRBV6-5 and TRBJ1-1; D call uncertain. Per germline, CDR1 MNHEY and CDR2 SVGAGI. The CDR3 runs to 15 residues. The V and J ends lost 6 bases and 1 base respectively, with 15 bases between them. CDR3 loop: CASSYGRWGNTEAFF. The CDR3 DNA sequence: TGTGCCAGCAGCTACGGTAGATGGGGGAACACTGAAGCTTTCTTT.

The rearrangement links TRBV28 to TRBJ1-4, with TRBD1 matching over 7 bases. Germline values: CDR1 MDHEN, CDR2 SYDVKM. This CDR3 contains 15 residues. Germline trimming cut 4 bases from V and 3 bases from J; bases unmatched to any gene: 5. The CDR3 bases are TGTGCCAGCAGTTCCCACAGGGGCGCTAATGAAAAACTGTTTTTT. Its protein product is CASSSHRGANEKLFF.

The J gene is TRBJ2-7, the V gene TRBV27; TRBD1 matches 12 bases. This CDR3 is 15 amino acids long. With V trimmed by 6 bases and J by 4 bases, 7 bases remained unmatched. Looked up from germline, CDR1 is MNHEY and CDR2 is SMNVEV (reference sequence). CDR3 sequence (DNA): TGTGCCAGCAGACTGGGACAGGGGGCTGAGTACGAGCAGTACTTC. Encoded protein: CASRLGQGAEYEQYF.

The chain employs TRBV7-2 and TRBJ2-5; D ambiguous. The ends were cut back, 2 bases at V and 1 base at J, with 14 bases in the middle. Germline-derived CDR1 and CDR2 are SGHTA and FQGNSA. The CDR3 contains 16 residues. CDR3 bases: TGTGCCAGCAGCTTACCCCTTCACTTCACCCAAGAGACCCAGTACTTC. It is translated as CASSLPLHFTQETQYF.

The chain combines TRBV15 with TRBJ2-2; tentatively, D is TRBD1 or TRBD2 (5 bases each). Per germline, CDR1 LNHNV and CDR2 YYDKDF (reference sequence). There are 13 residues in the CDR3. Trimming shortened V by 1 base and J by 6 bases, and 6 bases separated the two germline ends. CDR3 sequence reads: CATSRGGSGELFF. The CDR3 DNA sequence: TGTGCCACCAGCAGAGGGGGGTCCGGGGAGCTGTTTTTT.

This clone was recorded once. V and J are TRBV5-1 and TRBJ2-1, with 7 nucleotides matching TRBD2. The CDR3 is 15 amino acids. Germline lookup yields CDR1 SGHRS and CDR2 YFSETQ. The V segment lost 4 bases and the J segment 5 bases; nucleotides outside the gene matches: 9. Here the CDR3 DNA reads TGCGCCAGCAGCCGTCCTGGGGGGGAAAACAATGAGCAGTTCTTC. This codes for CASSRPGGENNEQFF.